These 23 T cell receptor beta chains were sequenced from one sample in a study of CD8 T cells in Susac syndrome. Random hexamers were used to reverse transcribe roughly 0.45 to 1 ug of RNA. Using its own MiXCR run on the immunoSEQ multiplex PCR reads, TCRdb lists one record per CDR3 protein. This table has about 140,000 distinct CDR3 sequences, 90% to 95% appearing once. The material sequenced was CD8+ T cells from PBMCs. These receptor sequences come from a human donor in good health.

V is TRBV6-5 and J is TRBJ2-7, with D possibly TRBD1 on 5 matching bases. Germline V gene lookup returns CDR1 MNHEY and CDR2 SVGAGI. The CDR3 sequence is 14 residues long. Trimming left V 0 bases short and J 5 bases short, with 11 bases between. CDR3 DNA: TGTGCCAGCAGTTACTCCCAGGGTACCCACGAGCAGTACTTC. This codes for CASSYSQGTHEQYF.

The chain couples TRBV2 to TRBJ2-1; TRBD1 agrees at 9 bases. The germline V gene has CDR1 SNHLY and CDR2 FYNNEI. The CDR3 contains 15 residues. The junction had 3 bases not matched to a gene; V was cut back by 4 bases and J by 2 bases. This CDR3 reads CASSVNRGPYNEQFF. In nucleotides, the CDR3 is TGTGCCAGCAGTGTTAACAGGGGGCCCTACAATGAGCAGTTCTTC.

J is TRBJ1-1 and V is TRBV29-1; TRBD1 aligns across 7 bases. Germline CDR1 reads SQVTM; CDR2 reads ANQGSEA. Losses at the gene ends were 1 base for V and 1 base for J; bases not matched to a gene: 12. CDR3 length equals 17 residues. The DNA for the CDR3 is TGCAGCGTTGAAGGAGTTGTCGGCCGGACAGGGAACACTGAAGCTTTCTTT. Translated: CSVEGVVGRTGNTEAFF.

As concerns this clonotype: Sequence at one end of the junction differs from germline and may be a read error. CDR3 protein: CASSSDFTQETQYF. The CDR3 region has the DNA TGTGCCAGCAGCTCCGACTTCACCCAAGAGACCCAGTATTTC. The V and J genes are TRBV7-8 and TRBJ2-5, with D unclear. The CDR3 has 14 amino acids. Germline V CDR1 and CDR2: SGHVS, FQNEAQ.

The chain employs TRBV7-9 and TRBJ2-1, with 9 bases fitting TRBD1. CDR3 size: 17 residues. Trimming took 1 base from V and 8 from J; bases not matched to a gene: 12. Germline V gives CDR1 SEHNR, CDR2 FQNEAQ (reference sequence). The CDR3 spells CASSLGISGTGWHEQFF. DNA for the CDR3: TGTGCCAGCAGCTTAGGCATCTCCGGGACAGGGTGGCATGAGCAGTTCTTC.

V and J are TRBV27 and TRBJ2-2; 9 positions agree with TRBD2. The V gene's germline CDR1 is MNHEY and CDR2 SMNVEV (reference sequence). This CDR3 region has 16 residues. V shed 3 bases, J shed 0 bases, and the junction held 2 bases outside the gene matches. CDR3 DNA sequence: TGTGCCAGCAGTTTCCTAGCGGGGACGAACACCGGGGAGCTGTTTTTT. Its protein is CASSFLAGTNTGELFF.

As regards this clonotype: One end of the junction fails to match germline, which may point to a read error. This chain connects TRBV28 to TRBJ1-2; D ambiguous. Germline V lookup: CDR1 MDHEN, CDR2 SYDVKM. The CDR3 is 9 amino acids. The CDR3 DNA sequence: TGTGCCAGCAGTTTCCCCCCATATTTC. It translates to CASSFPPYF.

This chain joins TRBV15 and TRBJ1-2; D call uncertain. There are 12 residues in the CDR3. Germline V lookup: CDR1 LNHNV, CDR2 YYDKDF (reference sequence). The V end lost 5 bases, the J end lost 2 bases, and 6 bases lay between the germline ends. DNA of the CDR3: TGTGCCACCAGCTCGGAGAACTATGGCTACACCTTC. It translates to CATSSENYGYTF.

This chain links TRBV20-1 with TRBJ2-7; 12 nucleotides align to TRBD2. With 0 bases clipped from V and 0 bases from J, the junction kept 9 bases outside the gene matches. Germline V lookup: CDR1 DFQATT, CDR2 SNEGSKA (reference sequence). The CDR3 covers 18 residues. The CDR3 is CSARDLLGLAGLSYEQYF. CDR3 nucleotides: TGCAGTGCTAGAGATCTTCTCGGACTAGCGGGGCTCTCCTACGAGCAGTACTTC.

This chain links TRBV4-1 with TRBJ2-1, with 8 bases aligning to TRBD2. Losses at the gene ends were 0 bases for V and 5 bases for J; bases not matched to a gene: 3. This CDR3 has 15 residues. Germline-derived CDR1 and CDR2 are MGHRA and YSYEKL. The CDR3 protein is CASSQEAREDNEQFF. The CDR3 nucleotides read TGCGCCAGCAGCCAAGAAGCGCGGGAGGACAATGAGCAGTTCTTC.

The chain has TRBV20-1 and TRBJ2-7; D gene unclear. V lost 6 bases and J lost 3, with 9 bases in between. The CDR3 is 11 amino acids. Germline V gene data show CDR1 as DFQATT and CDR2 as SNEGSKA (reference sequence). The CDR3 DNA follows: TGCAGTGCCCCAACAAACTACGAGCAGTACTTC. Translated: CSAPTNYEQYF.

The V gene is TRBV18, the J gene TRBJ2-1, with D possibly TRBD1 on 6 matching bases. Germline loops: CDR1 KGHSH, CDR2 LQKENI. Trimming stripped 2 bases from V and 5 bases from J, with 13 bases between. CDR3 size: 15 residues. CDR3 DNA: TGTGCCAGCTCACCAACAGGGACCCCCCACAATGAGCAGTTCTTC. Translated: CASSPTGTPHNEQFF.

This sequence joins TRBV29-1 and TRBJ2-3; 8 bases map to TRBD2. With V trimmed by 8 bases and J by 4 bases, 11 bases remained unmatched. Looked up from germline, CDR1 is SQVTM and CDR2 is ANQGSEA. This CDR3 has 14 amino acids. CDR3 bases: TGCAGCACCCCCATCAGCGGGAGATCAGATACGCAGTATTTT. Protein sequence: CSTPISGRSDTQYF.

The chain has TRBV20-1 and TRBJ2-7; D remains unclear. From germline, CDR1 is DFQATT and CDR2 SNEGSKA (reference sequence). This CDR3 has 12 residues. V was pared by 2 bases and J by 6 bases, with 11 bases between. CDR3 nucleotide sequence: TGCAGTGCTAGAAGCAGGTCTCGCGAGCAGTACTTC. Protein sequence: CSARSRSREQYF.

The rearrangement uses TRBV4-2 and TRBJ1-2; 10 bases match TRBD1. CDR3 length: 13 residues. Germline CDR1 and CDR2: LGHNA and YNFKEQ. V shed 7 bases, J shed 8 bases, and the junction held 7 bases outside the gene matches. The CDR3 spells CASTLGTGVGYTF. The DNA for the CDR3 is TGTGCCAGCACCTTGGGGACAGGGGTCGGCTACACCTTC.

The V and J genes are TRBV7-8 and TRBJ2-5, with 9 nucleotides matching TRBD2. V was pared by 4 bases and J by 4 bases, with 7 bases of the junction left unmatched. This CDR3 contains 15 residues. Looked up from germline, CDR1 is SGHVS and CDR2 is FQNEAQ. The CDR3 loop is CASSWLAGASETQYF. The DNA of the CDR3 is TGTGCCAGCAGCTGGTTAGCGGGAGCATCAGAGACCCAGTACTTC.

The CDR3 loop reads CASRSLLAGVTDTQYF. The CDR3 coding sequence is TGTGCCAGCAGATCCCTGCTAGCGGGAGTGACAGATACGCAGTATTTT. V usage is TRBV27 and J usage is TRBJ2-3; 10 nucleotides agree with TRBD2. V lost 6 bases to trimming and J lost 3 bases; unmatched junction nucleotides: 9. This CDR3 comprises 16 residues. The germline CDR1 and CDR2 sequences are MNHEY and SMNVEV (reference sequence).

This rearrangement joins TRBV24-1 to TRBJ1-5; D uncertain. The CDR3 runs to 14 residues. Germline V gene lookup returns CDR1 KGHDR and CDR2 SFDVKD. The germline V and J ends were trimmed by 6 bases and 0 bases, with 8 bases remaining between them. CDR3 sequence reads: CATSPGISNQPQHF. CDR3 coding DNA: TGTGCCACCAGTCCAGGAATTAGCAATCAGCCCCAGCATTTT.

The chain joins TRBV27 to TRBJ2-3; no firm D call. This CDR3 region has 14 residues. Germline V gene lookup returns CDR1 MNHEY and CDR2 SMNVEV (reference sequence). V was pared by 3 bases and J by 1 base, with 8 bases between. Written as DNA, the CDR3 is TGTGCCAGCAGTTTTCTCGGTGGCACAGATACGCAGTATTTT. Its protein is CASSFLGGTDTQYF.

The rearrangement uses TRBV28 and TRBJ2-1, with a possible D match to TRBD2 (5 bases). V was pared by 2 bases and J by 6 bases, with 11 bases between. Germline CDR1 reads MDHEN; CDR2 reads SYDVKM. The CDR3 totals 14 residues. The CDR3: CASSLRWELNEQFF. The CDR3 DNA reads as TGTGCCAGCAGTTTAAGGTGGGAGCTCAATGAGCAGTTCTTC.

This clonotype was seen more than once but under ten times. The J gene is TRBJ2-3, the V gene TRBV18; perhaps TRBD1 as D (6 bases). Trimming took 3 bases from V and 0 from J, leaving 10 bases between them. Per the germline V gene, CDR1 is KGHSH and CDR2 is LQKENI. The CDR3 sequence is 15 residues long. CDR3 sequence reads: CASSPGQTSTDTQYF. CDR3 sequence (DNA): TGTGCCAGCTCACCCGGACAGACTAGCACAGATACGCAGTATTTT.

The chain uses TRBV24-1 and TRBJ2-2; TRBD1 matches 7 bases. V lost 9 bases to trimming and J lost 3 bases; unmatched junction nucleotides: 15. The length of the CDR3 is 17 residues. Germline CDR1 and CDR2: KGHDR and SFDVKD. CDR3 DNA: TGTGCCACCGGCGACAGGGAGCTCCGTTGGGACACCGGGGAGCTGTTTTTT. This translates into CATGDRELRWDTGELFF.

The rearrangement joins TRBV15 to TRBJ2-2; D is perhaps TRBD2 (6 bases). Trimming cost V 1 base and J 1 base, with 13 bases left between them. CDR1 is LNHNV and CDR2 is YYDKDF in the germline V gene (reference sequence). This CDR3 spans 17 amino acids. CDR3 in DNA: TGTGCCACCAGCAGAGGTCCAGCGGGTATGAACACCGGGGAGCTGTTTTTT. Its translation: CATSRGPAGMNTGELFF.